What follows describes a single TCR beta chain. At the DNA level, this CDR3 is encoded by other sequences in the same sample as well. Germline-derived CDR1 and CDR2 are SGHNT and YENEEA. J lost 4 bases, V lost 5 bases, and 4 bases had no gene match. This CDR3 spans 14 amino acids. In the original analysis: Estimates of nucleated cell counts were drawn from the amplification of reference gene primers. Sequencing used immunoSEQ multiplex PCR; TCRdb keeps in-frame clones, though not all of them. Clonal size and the V and J genes are those of that table, whereas D and trimming came from the DNA. Counted here are 250,000 to 350,000 clones, around 89% occurring once; the ten biggest clones make up roughly an eighth. The sample is drawn from a study of blood T cell repertoires in COVID-19. Study overall: Specimens from acute and convalescent COVID-19 originated in the United States, Italy and Spain. T cells, B-cell-depleted T cells, or PBMCs provided the cDNA or gDNA that served as material.

This chain uses TRBV11-3 with TRBJ2-7; 11 nucleotides line up with TRBD1. This TCR derives from a woman aged 55-75 years with acute or convalescent COVID-19. The sequenced material came from peripheral blood. The CDR3 region has the DNA TGTGCCAGCAGCCCAGGACAGGGGGCTTACGAGCAGTACTTC. Translated, it gives CASSPGQGAYEQYF.